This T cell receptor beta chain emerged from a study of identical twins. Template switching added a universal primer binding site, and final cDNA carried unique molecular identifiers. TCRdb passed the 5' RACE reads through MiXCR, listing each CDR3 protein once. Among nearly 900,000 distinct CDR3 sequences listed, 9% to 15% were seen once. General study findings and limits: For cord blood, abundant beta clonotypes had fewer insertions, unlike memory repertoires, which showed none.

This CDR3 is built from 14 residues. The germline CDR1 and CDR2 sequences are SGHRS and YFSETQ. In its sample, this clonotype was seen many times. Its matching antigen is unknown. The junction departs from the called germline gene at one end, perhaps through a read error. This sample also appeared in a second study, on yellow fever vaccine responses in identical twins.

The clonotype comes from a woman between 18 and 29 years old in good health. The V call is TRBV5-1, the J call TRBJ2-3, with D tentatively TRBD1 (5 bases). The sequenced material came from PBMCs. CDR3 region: CASSLAAGTDTQYF. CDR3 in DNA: TGTGCCAGCAGCTTAGCCGCAGGGACAGATACGCAGTATTTT. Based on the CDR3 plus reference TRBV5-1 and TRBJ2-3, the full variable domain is KAGVTQTPRYLIKTRGQQVTLSCSPISGHRSVSWYQQTPGQGLQFLFEYFSETQRNKGNFPGRFSGRQFSNSRSEMNVSTLELGDSALYLCASSLAAGTDTQYFGPGTRLTVL.